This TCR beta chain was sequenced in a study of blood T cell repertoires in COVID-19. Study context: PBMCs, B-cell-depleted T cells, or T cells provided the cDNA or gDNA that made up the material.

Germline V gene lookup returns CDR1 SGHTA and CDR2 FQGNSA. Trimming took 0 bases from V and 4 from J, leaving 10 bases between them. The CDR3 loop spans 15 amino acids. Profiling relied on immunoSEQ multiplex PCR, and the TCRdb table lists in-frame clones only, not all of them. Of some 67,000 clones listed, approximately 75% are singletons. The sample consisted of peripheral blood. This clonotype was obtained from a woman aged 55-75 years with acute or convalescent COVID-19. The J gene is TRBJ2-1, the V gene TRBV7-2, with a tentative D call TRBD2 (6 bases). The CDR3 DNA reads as TGTGCCAGCAGCTTAGCGGGACTGAGGTACAATGAGCAGTTCTTC. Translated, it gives CASSLAGLRYNEQFF.